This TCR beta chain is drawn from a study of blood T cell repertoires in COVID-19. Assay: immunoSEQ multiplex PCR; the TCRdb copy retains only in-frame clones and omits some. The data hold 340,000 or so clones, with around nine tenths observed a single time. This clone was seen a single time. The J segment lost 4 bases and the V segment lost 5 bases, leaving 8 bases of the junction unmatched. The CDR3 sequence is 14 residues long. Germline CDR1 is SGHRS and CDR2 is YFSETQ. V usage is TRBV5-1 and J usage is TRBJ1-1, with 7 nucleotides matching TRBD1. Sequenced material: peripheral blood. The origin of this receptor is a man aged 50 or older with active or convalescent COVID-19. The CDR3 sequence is CASRSEGASTEAFF. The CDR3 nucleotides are TGCGCCAGCAGGAGTGAGGGGGCGAGCACTGAAGCTTTCTTT. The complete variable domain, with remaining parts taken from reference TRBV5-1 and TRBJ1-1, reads KAGVTQTPRYLIKTRGQQVTLSCSPISGHRSVSWYQQTPGQGLQFLFEYFSETQRNKGNFPGRFSGRQFSNSRSEMNVSTLELGDSALYLCASRSEGASTEAFFGQGTRLTVV.